This T cell receptor (beta chain) came from a study of T cells in Graves' hyperthyroidism and ophthalmopathy. Study overall: Peripheral blood was acquired at first diagnosis, ahead of any therapy whatsoever.

TCR beta CDR3 region amplification was performed from RNA transcripts. Using the HTBI primer set, a first-round RT-PCR was run on the TCR CDR3. TCRdb ran MiXCR on the multiplex PCR reads and lists one entry per CDR3 protein. This repertoire shows around 350,000 distinct CDR3 sequences, roughly 14% found once; its top ten account for approximately 30%. CDR3 size: 16 residues. The germline V gene encodes CDR1 LGHNT and CDR2 FRNRAP. Germline trimming cut 1 base from V and 8 bases from J; bases unmatched to any gene: 8. General study findings and limits: Most expanded thyroid clonotypes above 0.001 recurred in blood.

This clonotype was seen a handful of times. Its antigen is not known. The sequence came from a woman between 18 and 29 years old with Graves' hyperthyroidism that later progressed to Graves' ophthalmopathy. J is TRBJ2-1 and V is TRBV12-5; 10 bases fit TRBD2. The material sequenced was blood. The CDR3 here is CASGLGLAGGYYEQFF. The CDR3 DNA reads as TGTGCTAGTGGTTTGGGCTTAGCGGGAGGATATTATGAGCAGTTCTTC.